This T cell receptor (beta chain) came from a study of blood T cell repertoires in COVID-19. For the study at large: Researchers got acute and convalescent COVID-19 samples from the United States, Italy and Spain. T cells, B-cell-depleted T cells, or PBMCs provided the cDNA or gDNA that served as material.

This CDR3 has 14 residues. Germline V lookup: CDR1 SGHRS, CDR2 YFSETQ. With 6 bases removed from V and 10 bases from J, the gap between germline ends came to 22 bases. Assay: immunoSEQ multiplex PCR; the TCRdb copy retains only in-frame clones and omits some. The sample lists 250,000 to 350,000 clones; 87% were seen once. Sequenced sample: PBMCs or T cells enriched from blood (not recorded which). The sequence was collected from a woman aged 30 to 39 who had recovered from COVID-19. The rearrangement uses TRBV5-1 and TRBJ2-5, with D tentatively TRBD2 (5 bases). The CDR3, as DNA: TGCGCCAGCACCCCAGGCCTCGCGGGTTCGGACCAGTACTTC. Its protein is CASTPGLAGSDQYF.